This T cell receptor (beta chain) was identified in a study of blood T cell repertoires in COVID-19. Study overall: The United States, Italy and Spain provided the acute and convalescent COVID-19 samples. In each case, the material was cDNA or gDNA derived from T cells, B-cell-depleted T cells, or PBMCs.

Patients of the Seattle cohort, enrolled during active infection, were followed longitudinally. Only in-frame clones appear in the TCRdb table, and some are missing; sequencing was by immunoSEQ multiplex PCR. This sample has tens of thousands of clones; 74% occur once, and the top ten carry over 9.5%. There are 14 residues in the CDR3. V was clipped by 6 bases and J by 7 bases; unmatched bases: 12. Looked up from germline, CDR1 is MNHEY and CDR2 is SVGAGI. This sequence joins TRBV6-5 and TRBJ2-7; 7 nucleotides agree with TRBD1. The receptor was derived from a man in his 70s with COVID-19, enrolled during active disease. The sample was peripheral blood. The CDR3 here is CASSRSGQMGEQYF. CDR3 DNA: TGTGCCAGCAGCCGATCGGGACAGATGGGGGAGCAGTACTTC.